One and the same sample provided the 23 T cell receptor beta chains below, sequenced in a study of blood T cell repertoires in COVID-19. The data were produced by immunoSEQ multiplex PCR, yet TCRdb's version contains in-frame clones alone and is incomplete. In the table there are 390,000 or so clones, 70% to 90% of which are singletons. The sample taken for sequencing was peripheral blood. Receptors were obtained from a woman between 25 and 40 years old with COVID-19, enrolled during active disease.

The chain links TRBV2 to TRBJ2-4; 10 bases match TRBD1. Germline CDR1 is SNHLY and CDR2 is FYNNEI. V trimming: 6 bases; J trimming: 0 bases; junction bases outside the gene matches: 2. The CDR3 totals 15 residues. CDR3 residues: CASRGTGVAKNIQYF. Written as DNA, the CDR3 is TGTGCCAGCAGAGGGACAGGGGTAGCCAAAAACATTCAGTACTTC.

V is TRBV21-1 and J is TRBJ2-3; no check of the table's D call, TRBD2, against the DNA was made. TRBV21-1 is a documented pseudogene. This CDR3 is 15 amino acids long. Here the CDR3 reads CASSKSSGLTDTQYF. CDR3 DNA sequence: TGTGCCAGCAGCAAATCTAGCGGCCTCACAGATACGCAGTATTTT.

V is TRBV5-1 and J is TRBJ2-7; TRBD2 matches 9 bases. Germline assignment: CDR1 SGHRS and CDR2 YFSETQ. CDR3 length: 16 amino acids. Germline trimming cut 4 bases from V and 3 bases from J; bases unmatched to any gene: 11. In DNA form, the CDR3 reads TGCGCCAGCAGCGCGGTTACAGGAGCGGGGGGCTACGAGCAGTACTTC. Amino acid sequence: CASSAVTGAGGYEQYF. Supplemented by reference TRBV5-1 and TRBJ2-7, the full variable domain reads KAGVTQTPRYLIKTRGQQVTLSCSPISGHRSVSWYQQTPGQGLQFLFEYFSETQRNKGNFPGRFSGRQFSNSRSEMNVSTLELGDSALYLCASSAVTGAGGYEQYFGPGTRLTVT.

The J gene is TRBJ2-7, the V gene TRBV9; the D is unclear. The CDR3 is 15 residues long. The ends were cut back, 2 bases at V and 5 bases at J, with 17 bases in the middle. Germline V gives CDR1 SGDLS, CDR2 YYNGEE. The CDR3 nucleotides read TGTGCCAGCAGCGTTAGTAACAACCCAGGCAACGAGCAGTACTTC. It yields the protein CASSVSNNPGNEQYF.

DNA of the CDR3: TGTGCCAGCAGCGTGGACAGGGGGGGCTCCTACAATGAGCAGTTCTTC. Protein sequence: CASSVDRGGSYNEQFF. The chain joins TRBV9 to TRBJ2-1, with 10 bases identical to TRBD1. The germline V gene encodes CDR1 SGDLS and CDR2 YYNGEE. This CDR3 is built from 16 residues. J lost 0 bases, V lost 2 bases, and 2 bases had no gene match.

This chain joins TRBV3-1 (or the pseudogene TRBV3-2) and TRBJ1-2, with TRBD1 matching over 9 bases. Per the germline V gene, CDR1 is LGHDT and CDR2 is YNNKEL (reference sequence). The CDR3 consists of 15 residues. The junction had 8 bases not matched to a gene; V was cut back by 3 bases and J by 6 bases. The CDR3 bases are TGTGCCAGCAGCCATGGTCCAACAGGGGGCAATGGCTACACCTTC. It yields the protein CASSHGPTGGNGYTF.

The chain is built from TRBV18 and TRBJ1-3, with D unresolved. The germline V gene encodes CDR1 KGHSH and CDR2 LQKENI. CDR3 length equals 15 residues. V lost 2 bases and J 0 bases, leaving 8 bases between the germline ends. The CDR3 loop is CASSPSTDSGNTIYF. The CDR3 DNA follows: TGTGCCAGCTCACCATCGACTGACTCTGGAAACACCATATATTTT.

This chain connects TRBV28 to TRBJ2-7, with TRBD1 identical over 10 bases. The V gene end was trimmed by 6 bases and the J gene end by 1 base; junction bases not matched to a gene: 6. The CDR3 loop spans 15 amino acids. Germline-derived CDR1 and CDR2 are MDHEN and SYDVKM. CDR3 region: CASREPGQGSYEQYF. The CDR3, as DNA: TGTGCCAGCAGGGAGCCGGGACAGGGGTCCTACGAGCAGTACTTC.

The V and J genes are TRBV5-4 and TRBJ1-1; D is undetermined. The CDR3 covers 14 residues. V was clipped by 7 bases and J by 0 bases, with 13 bases between them. CDR1 and CDR2 from the germline V gene are SGHNT and YYREEE (reference sequence). CDR3 nucleotides: TGTGCCAGCCGGAGCTTCAACATGAACACTGAAGCTTTCTTT. It codes for CASRSFNMNTEAFF.

The V and J genes are TRBV19 and TRBJ2-1, with TRBD1 matching over 8 bases. CDR3 length: 12 amino acids. Germline V gene sequence: CDR1 LNHDA, CDR2 SQIVND (reference sequence). Trimming took 8 bases from V and 7 from J; bases not matched to a gene: 4. The CDR3 spells CASRQGANEQFF. The CDR3 nucleotides are TGTGCCAGTCGTCAGGGGGCGAATGAGCAGTTCTTC.

This clone was counted a single time. The V call is TRBV10-1, the J call TRBJ2-4, with 10 positions matching TRBD2. Trimming took 0 bases from V and 4 from J; bases not matched to a gene: 0. The germline V gene encodes CDR1 WNHNN and CDR2 SYGVQD (reference sequence). This CDR3 has 15 amino acids. The CDR3: CASSESTSGKNIQYF. The CDR3 region has the DNA TGCGCCAGCAGTGAGTCGACTAGCGGGAAAAACATTCAGTACTTC.

The chain links TRBV4-1 to TRBJ2-5, with TRBD2 identical over 7 bases. Germline loops: CDR1 MGHRA, CDR2 YSYEKL. J lost 5 bases, V lost 1 base, and 10 bases had no gene match. This CDR3 has 16 residues. In DNA, the CDR3 is TGCGCCAGCAGCCAAGGATTTATGACTAGCTTGGAGACCCAGTACTTC. Protein: CASSQGFMTSLETQYF.

The chain couples TRBV9 to TRBJ2-3; 9 nucleotides align to TRBD2. The J segment lost 3 bases and the V segment lost 4 bases, leaving 18 bases of the junction unmatched. CDR3 size: 19 residues. Looked up from germline, CDR1 is SGDLS and CDR2 is YYNGEE. Here the CDR3 reads CASSLASGKIVGRTDTQYF. In nucleotides, the CDR3 is TGTGCCAGCAGCTTGGCTAGCGGGAAGATCGTCGGTAGGACAGATACGCAGTATTTT.

In DNA form, the CDR3 reads TGCGCCAGCAGCCAAGATGGGGGACTTCGAAGCTCCTACGAGCAGTACTTC. Translation: CASSQDGGLRSSYEQYF. The V gene is TRBV4-3, the J gene TRBJ2-7; tentatively, D is TRBD2 (6 bases). This CDR3 is built from 17 residues. The V end was cut by 0 bases, the J end by 0 bases, with 15 bases between. The germline CDR1 and CDR2 sequences are LGHNA and YSLEER.

The rearrangement links TRBV29-1 to TRBJ1-4, with 7 nucleotides matching TRBD1. Trimming took 5 bases from V and 5 from J; bases not matched to a gene: 5. Germline V gene data show CDR1 as SQVTM and CDR2 as ANQGSEA. The CDR3 has 13 amino acids. The CDR3 region has the DNA TGCAGCGTTCAAGGCAGGGGGAATGAAAAACTGTTTTTT. This encodes CSVQGRGNEKLFF.

The chain couples TRBV6-1 to TRBJ1-5, with D hard to call. CDR1 MNHNS and CDR2 SASEGT come from the germline V gene. V was pared by 3 bases and J by 5 bases, with 5 bases between. CDR3 length: 12 residues. CDR3 bases: TGTGCCAGCAGTGACAGATATCAGCCCCAGCATTTT. Translated: CASSDRYQPQHF.

The CDR3 nucleotides read TGTGCCTGGACCAGGGAGGGGTACGAGCAGTACTTC. Its translation is CAWTREGYEQYF. This sequence joins TRBV30 and TRBJ2-7; 7 bases are a match to TRBD2. Germline assignment: CDR1 GTSNPN and CDR2 SVGIG (reference sequence). The CDR3 spans 12 residues. V trimming: 4 bases; J trimming: 4 bases; junction bases outside the gene matches: 4.

The rearrangement links TRBV11-2 to TRBJ2-1; 9 nucleotides agree with TRBD2. Unmatched junction bases numbered 6, after V lost 3 bases and J lost 3 bases. The CDR3 has 16 amino acids. The germline gives CDR1 SGHAT, CDR2 FQNNGV. The CDR3 reads CASSFMTSGYYNEQFF. DNA of the CDR3: TGTGCCAGCAGCTTCATGACTAGCGGATACTACAATGAGCAGTTCTTC.

Only one count was recorded for this clone. This rearrangement joins TRBV15 to TRBJ1-1; D is possibly TRBD1 (5 bases). Per germline, CDR1 LNHNV and CDR2 YYDKDF (reference sequence). The CDR3 is 14 amino acids. The ends were cut back, 5 bases at V and 11 bases at J, with 21 bases in the middle. CDR3: CATSGWEGPILAFF. The CDR3 nucleotides are TGTGCCACCAGCGGGTGGGAGGGGCCCATCCTGGCTTTCTTT. The whole variable domain, remainder taken from reference TRBV15 and TRBJ1-1, is DAMVIQNPRYQVTQFGKPVTLSCSQTLNHNVMYWYQQKSSQAPKLLFHYYDKDFNNEADTPDNFQSRRPNTSFCFLDIRSPGLGDTAMYLCATSGWEGPILAFFGQGTRLTVV.

The gene calls are TRBV4-3 and TRBJ2-1; TRBD2 matches 13 bases. CDR1 and CDR2 (germline): LGHNA, YSLEER. Trimming took 2 bases from V and 9 from J; bases not matched to a gene: 4. The CDR3 loop spans 15 amino acids. The CDR3 DNA is TGCGCCAGCAGCCAAACAGGGACTAGCGGGGTTGAGCAGTTCTTC. Translating it yields CASSQTGTSGVEQFF.

The chain combines TRBV2 with TRBJ2-7; TRBD2 aligns across 10 bases. Germline CDR1 SNHLY, CDR2 FYNNEI. V lost 4 bases, J lost 5 bases, and 8 bases stayed unmatched. This CDR3 has 15 residues. The DNA for the CDR3 is TGTGCCAGCAGTGTGGCTAGCGGGAGTATGAACGAGCAGTACTTC. Its translation: CASSVASGSMNEQYF.

CDR3 sequence reads: CASSPSGGQGAFF. DNA of the CDR3: TGTGCCAGCTCACCATCGGGGGGGCAGGGAGCTTTCTTT. The V call is TRBV18, the J call TRBJ1-1; weak D call: TRBD1 (6 bases). Germline V gene lookup returns CDR1 KGHSH and CDR2 LQKENI. The ends were cut back, 2 bases at V and 10 bases at J, with 14 bases in the middle. This CDR3 has 13 amino acids.

V and J are TRBV4-3 and TRBJ2-1, with 10 bases lining up with TRBD2. This CDR3 has 15 amino acids. Germline CDR1 is LGHNA and CDR2 is YSLEER. The trim removed 0 bases at V and 9 bases at J, leaving 5 bases unmatched. The CDR3, as DNA: TGCGCCAGCAGCCAAGATACTAGCGGGACGGGTGAGCAGTTCTTC. Encoded protein: CASSQDTSGTGEQFF.